One sample yielded the 18 T cell receptor beta chains listed below, sequenced in a study of cytomegalovirus exposure and HLA in healthy donors. TCRdb's table, derived via immunoSEQ multiplex PCR, lists solely in-frame clones and lacks some. This table has 100,000 to 150,000 clones, around 90% appearing once. The sample comprised PBMCs. These receptors were taken from a woman under 30 in good health and CMV-seronegative.

Remarks on this clone: The sample has other DNA sequences that encode this CDR3 too. In nucleotides, the CDR3 is TGTGCCAGCAGTTTACTAGCGGGAGCCCCCTACGAGCAGTACTTC. The encoded protein is CASSLLAGAPYEQYF. J is TRBJ2-7 and V is TRBV28; TRBD2 agrees at 10 bases. The trim removed 2 bases at V and 2 bases at J, leaving 3 bases unmatched. Germline V gives CDR1 MDHEN, CDR2 SYDVKM. The CDR3 is 15 residues long.

The chain is built from TRBV28 and TRBJ2-1, with 7 nucleotides matching TRBD1. Trimming cost V 5 bases and J 2 bases; bases outside gene matches: 9. Germline CDR1 reads MDHEN; CDR2 reads SYDVKM. This CDR3 spans 16 amino acids. The CDR3 region is CASSGEQGIPYNEQFF. In DNA, the CDR3 is TGTGCCAGCAGTGGGGAACAGGGGATCCCCTACAATGAGCAGTTCTTC.

The genes are TRBV10-2 and TRBJ2-1, with D perhaps TRBD2 (7 bases). V lost 7 bases to trimming and J lost 5 bases, with 15 bases between them. Looked up from germline, CDR1 is WSHSY and CDR2 is SAAADI. CDR3 size: 14 residues. The CDR3 is CASTAAGANNEQFF. The CDR3 DNA sequence: TGCGCCAGCACAGCGGCGGGGGCCAACAATGAGCAGTTCTTC.

This clone was recorded once. The V gene is TRBV11-3, the J gene TRBJ1-2, with 12 bases matching TRBD1. CDR1 SGHNT and CDR2 YENEEA come from the germline V gene. The CDR3 runs 16 residues. V gave up 3 bases and J gave up 4 bases; unmatched junction bases: 6. CDR3 in amino acids: CASSLGQGASFYGYTF. CDR3 DNA sequence: TGTGCCAGCAGCTTGGGACAGGGGGCCTCTTTCTATGGCTACACCTTC.

The genes are TRBV4-2 and TRBJ2-7; 8 bases map to TRBD2. CDR3 length equals 15 residues. Looked up from germline, CDR1 is LGHNA and CDR2 is YNFKEQ. Trimming cost V 0 bases and J 3 bases; bases outside gene matches: 4. The CDR3 DNA sequence: TGTGCCAGCAGCCAAGAGCGGGGGGAGTACTACGAGCAGTACTTC. Translated, it gives CASSQERGEYYEQYF.

The chain links TRBV11-2 to TRBJ2-7; 8 bases are a match to TRBD2. CDR1 is SGHAT, CDR2 FQNNGV, per germline. The junction had 11 bases not matched to a gene; V was cut back by 2 bases and J by 11 bases. This CDR3 has 14 amino acids. Written as DNA, the CDR3 is TGTGCCAGCAGCTTATCGAGCGGGGGAGGTGAGGAGTACTTC. It yields the protein CASSLSSGGGEEYF.

This chain uses TRBV25-1 with TRBJ1-3; perhaps TRBD1 as D (6 bases). Trimming shortened V by 3 bases and J by 8 bases, and 14 bases separated the two germline ends. CDR1 is MGHDK and CDR2 is SYGVNS in the germline V gene. This CDR3 comprises 14 residues. This CDR3 is CASSEPGAGDTIYF. The CDR3 nucleotides read TGTGCCAGCAGTGAGCCGGGGGCGGGAGACACCATATATTTT.

The rearrangement joins TRBV14 to TRBJ1-2; 7 nucleotides line up with TRBD1. This CDR3 spans 15 amino acids. With 3 bases clipped from V and 3 bases from J, the junction kept 7 bases outside the gene matches. Germline values: CDR1 SGHDN, CDR2 FVKESK. In DNA, the CDR3 is TGTGCCAGCAGCCACCGGACAGGCTTCGACTATGGCTACACCTTC. Its protein product is CASSHRTGFDYGYTF.

The chain is built from TRBV9 and TRBJ2-5; D might be TRBD1 (6 bases). This CDR3 spans 14 amino acids. V was pared by 1 base and J by 2 bases, with 9 bases between. Germline assignment: CDR1 SGDLS and CDR2 YYNGEE. This chain's CDR3 is CASSVRQEQETQYF. CDR3 in DNA: TGTGCCAGCAGCGTAAGACAGGAGCAAGAGACCCAGTACTTC.

The V and J genes are TRBV5-1 and TRBJ2-2, with D unclear. V lost 0 bases, J lost 2 bases, and 14 bases lay in between. Germline V gene data show CDR1 as SGHRS and CDR2 as YFSETQ. This CDR3 has 17 amino acids. CDR3 sequence (DNA): TGCGCCAGCAGCTTGGCCTTCGGTCCTAGTAACACCGGGGAGCTGTTTTTT. Amino acids: CASSLAFGPSNTGELFF.

CDR3 sequence: CASRVRLAPKHYEQYF. DNA of the CDR3: TGTGCCAGCAGGGTCCGACTAGCGCCTAAGCACTACGAGCAGTACTTC. The J gene is TRBJ2-7, the V gene TRBV28; 8 nucleotides agree with TRBD2. Looked up from germline, CDR1 is MDHEN and CDR2 is SYDVKM. The J segment lost 3 bases and the V segment lost 6 bases, leaving 13 bases of the junction unmatched. The CDR3 has 16 residues.

This chain joins TRBV6-1 and TRBJ2-7; a weak D match, TRBD1 (6 bases). Germline V lookup: CDR1 MNHNS, CDR2 SASEGT. The CDR3 contains 13 residues. The V end was cut by 7 bases, the J end by 7 bases, with 17 bases between. The CDR3 DNA sequence: TGTGCCAGCAACTCAGGGGTGAAGGGAGAGCAGTACTTC. Translation: CASNSGVKGEQYF.

The chain recombines TRBV4-2 with TRBJ1-6; D might be TRBD1 (6 bases). Germline CDR1 is LGHNA and CDR2 is YNFKEQ. The CDR3 has 18 amino acids. V was trimmed by 5 bases and J by 7 bases, leaving 24 bases between them. Here the CDR3 reads CASSTDRGQQTGNSPLHF. The DNA of the CDR3 is TGTGCCAGCAGCACCGACCGGGGACAACAAACGGGGAATTCACCCCTCCACTTT.

This chain links TRBV6-5 with TRBJ2-1; TRBD2 might be the D (5 bases). Germline values: CDR1 MNHEY, CDR2 SVGAGI. Trimming removed 6 bases at V and 6 bases at J, with 15 bases between. The CDR3 totals 14 residues. For the CDR3, the DNA is TGTGCCAGCAGGGGAAGCGGCTTGGGCAATGAGCAGTTCTTC. It specifies CASRGSGLGNEQFF.

The CDR3 bases are TGTGCCACTCGGGGGGAGGTTGGGATGAACACTGAAGCTTTCTTT. Amino acid sequence: CATRGEVGMNTEAFF. V is TRBV28 and J is TRBJ1-1; TRBD1 might be the D (5 bases). This CDR3 is 15 amino acids long. The germline V gene has CDR1 MDHEN and CDR2 SYDVKM. V lost 10 bases and J 0 bases, leaving 18 bases between the germline ends. The full variable domain, in which reference TRBV28 and TRBJ1-1 provide the parts outside the CDR3, is DVKVTQSSRYLVKRTGEKVFLECVQDMDHENMFWYRQDPGLGLRLIYFSYDVKMKEKGDIPEGYSVSREKKERFSLILESASTNQTSMYLCATRGEVGMNTEAFFGQGTRLTVV.

The chain links TRBV19 to TRBJ1-5, with TRBD1 identical over 7 bases. Trimming at V came to 5 bases and at J to 0 bases, leaving 7 bases not matched to a gene. CDR1 is LNHDA, CDR2 SQIVND, per germline (reference sequence). The CDR3 covers 16 residues. The CDR3 loop is CASSPYGQDSNQPQHF. CDR3 sequence (DNA): TGTGCCAGTAGTCCCTACGGACAGGATAGCAATCAGCCCCAGCATTTT.

The CDR3 DNA follows: TGTGCCAGCAGCTTGTTTCGGGACACCCGATCCTACGAGCAGTACTTC. As protein: CASSLFRDTRSYEQYF. The rearrangement uses TRBV5-5 and TRBJ2-7; tentatively, D is TRBD1 (6 bases). The V gene's germline CDR1 is SGHKS and CDR2 YYEKEE (reference sequence). The ends were cut back, 1 base at V and 1 base at J, with 15 bases in the middle. This CDR3 spans 16 amino acids.

This sequence joins TRBV5-1 and TRBJ2-1, with TRBD1 matching over 10 bases. V gave up 4 bases and J gave up 8 bases; unmatched junction bases: 6. Germline CDR1 is SGHRS and CDR2 is YFSETQ. The CDR3 totals 14 residues. The CDR3 sequence is CASSPQTGGYEQFF. Written as DNA, the CDR3 is TGCGCCAGCAGCCCACAGACAGGGGGCTATGAGCAGTTCTTC.